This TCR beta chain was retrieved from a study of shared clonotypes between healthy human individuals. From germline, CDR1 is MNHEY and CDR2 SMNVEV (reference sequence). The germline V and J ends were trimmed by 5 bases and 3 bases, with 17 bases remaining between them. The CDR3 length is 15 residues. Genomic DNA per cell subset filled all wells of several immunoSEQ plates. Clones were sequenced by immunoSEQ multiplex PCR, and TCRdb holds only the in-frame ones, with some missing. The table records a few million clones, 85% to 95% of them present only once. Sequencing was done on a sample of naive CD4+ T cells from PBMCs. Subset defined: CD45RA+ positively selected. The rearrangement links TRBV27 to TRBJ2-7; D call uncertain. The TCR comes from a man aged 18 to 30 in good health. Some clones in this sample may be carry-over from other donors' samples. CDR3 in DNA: TGTGCCAGCAGTACATCTCGCGAGAGGCGCTACGAGCAGTACTTC. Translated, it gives CASSTSRERRYEQYF.